Below are 22 T cell receptor beta chains sequenced from a single sample in a study of cytomegalovirus exposure and HLA in healthy donors (TCRdb year 2017). Receptor libraries were prepared by the immunoSEQ multiplex PCR assay. A mixture of 60 forward primers for TCR Vbeta segments and 13 reverse primers for TCR Jbeta segments was used in the multiplex PCR. In its TCRdb copy, this immuneACCESS table keeps in-frame sequences only and misses some clones. Where compared with another copy, unresolved V genes explain less than half of these, and the others have no known cause. The sample contains 90,000 to 130,000 clones, about 80% of them found a single time. The ten largest make up roughly 3% of the sample. Sequencing was performed on PBMCs. The source of these receptors is a woman between 18 and 30 years old in good health and CMV-seropositive.

The chain uses TRBV9 and TRBJ1-1; 7 nucleotides agree with TRBD1. The CDR3 extends over 15 amino acids. The germline V gene has CDR1 SGDLS and CDR2 YYNGEE. Trimming at V came to 3 bases and at J to 3 bases, leaving 8 bases not matched to a gene. The CDR3, as DNA: TGTGCCAGCAGCGGGAGACAGGGCGGGTACACTGAAGCTTTCTTT. Protein: CASSGRQGGYTEAFF. The full variable domain, rest sourced from reference TRBV9 and TRBJ1-1, is DSGVTQTPKHLITATGQRVTLRCSPRSGDLSVYWYQQSLDQGLQFLIQYYNGEERAKGNILERFSAQQFPDLHSELNLSSLELGDSALYFCASSGRQGGYTEAFFGQGTRLTVV.

This clone was seen a handful of times. The chain is built from TRBV4-1 and TRBJ1-5; perhaps TRBD1 as D (6 bases). Germline V gene lookup returns CDR1 MGHRA and CDR2 YSYEKL. Between the trimmed V and J ends, which lost 0 bases and 5 bases, there was a span of 11 bases. This CDR3 has 15 residues. CDR3: CASSQDPNRDQPQHF. The CDR3 DNA reads TGCGCCAGCAGCCAAGATCCGAACAGGGATCAGCCCCAGCATTTT.

The genes are TRBV27 and TRBJ1-5, with 7 bases lining up with TRBD1. Unmatched junction bases numbered 2, after V lost 2 bases and J lost 1 base. CDR3 length: 15 amino acids. The V gene's germline CDR1 is MNHEY and CDR2 SMNVEV (reference sequence). Written as DNA, the CDR3 is TGTGCCAGCAGTTTAATGACAGGGAGCAATCAGCCCCAGCATTTT. This encodes CASSLMTGSNQPQHF.

The chain employs TRBV30 and TRBJ1-6; 8 nucleotides line up with TRBD1. CDR3 length equals 18 residues. Germline CDR1 GTSNPN, CDR2 SVGIG (reference sequence). The J segment lost 0 bases and the V segment lost 1 base, leaving 8 bases of the junction unmatched. The CDR3 region has the DNA TGTGCCTGGAGTGCCCCCGACAGGGGTGGCTCCTATAATTCACCCCTCCACTTT. Residues: CAWSAPDRGGSYNSPLHF. The full variable domain, completed using reference TRBV30 and TRBJ1-6, is SQTIHQWPATLVQPVGSPLSLECTVEGTSNPNLYWYRQAAGRGLQLLFYSVGIGQISSEVPQNLSASRPQDRQFILSSKKLLLSDSGFYLCAWSAPDRGGSYNSPLHFGNGTRLTVT.

CDR3 nucleotides: TGTGCCAGCAGCCGTGTGGCGGACTCTTTTCGGCACACCATATATTTT. This sequence encodes CASSRVADSFRHTIYF. This chain connects TRBV5-6 to TRBJ1-3; D is uncertain. Trimming stripped 4 bases from V and 8 bases from J, with 22 bases between. In germline, CDR1 is SGHDT, CDR2 YYEEEE. The CDR3 extends over 16 amino acids.

V is TRBV6-1 and J is TRBJ1-1, with no clear D. Germline V gives CDR1 MNHNS, CDR2 SASEGT. CDR3 length: 14 amino acids. With 6 bases removed from V and 2 bases from J, the gap between germline ends came to 13 bases. The CDR3 DNA is TGTGCCAGCAGGAACTGGGCTCGTAACACTGAAGCTTTCTTT. This gives the protein CASRNWARNTEAFF.

This clone was counted a single time. J is TRBJ2-1 and V is TRBV5-1; TRBD2 agrees at 8 bases. The trim removed 4 bases at V and 4 bases at J, leaving 7 bases unmatched. Germline CDR1 is SGHRS and CDR2 is YFSETQ. The CDR3 covers 15 residues. The CDR3 spells CASSASGREYNEQFF. The CDR3, as DNA: TGCGCCAGCAGCGCGAGCGGGAGAGAGTACAATGAGCAGTTCTTC.

This chain joins TRBV7-6 and TRBJ2-5, with D possibly being TRBD1 (6 bases). This CDR3 has 14 residues. The V gene lost 4 bases and the J gene lost 2 bases, with 11 bases spanning the gap. CDR1 is SGHVS, CDR2 FNYEAQ, per germline. The CDR3 sequence: CASSSYQGQETQYF. The CDR3 coding sequence is TGTGCCAGCAGCTCCTATCAGGGGCAAGAGACCCAGTACTTC.

The chain combines TRBV5-6 with TRBJ1-5; D is unresolved. This CDR3 is built from 16 residues. The germline CDR1 and CDR2 sequences are SGHDT and YYEEEE. Trimming took 0 bases from V and 0 from J, leaving 10 bases between them. The CDR3 loop is CASSLGQTPSNQPQHF. DNA for the CDR3: TGTGCCAGCAGCTTGGGTCAGACTCCTAGCAATCAGCCCCAGCATTTT. The whole variable domain, filled in from reference TRBV5-6 and TRBJ1-5, reads DAGVTQSPTHLIKTRGQQVTLRCSPKSGHDTVSWYQQALGQGPQFIFQYYEEEERQRGNFPDRFSGHQFPNYSSELNVNALLLGDSALYLCASSLGQTPSNQPQHFGDGTRLSIL.

The rearrangement joins TRBV28 to TRBJ1-2; 10 bases are a match to TRBD1. V was clipped by 5 bases and J by 7 bases; unmatched bases: 7. The CDR3 is 14 amino acids. In germline, CDR1 is MDHEN, CDR2 SYDVKM. The DNA of the CDR3 is TGTGCCAGCAGTCCAGGGACAGGGGTCCCTGGCTACACCTTC. Translation: CASSPGTGVPGYTF.

The J gene is TRBJ2-3, the V gene TRBV11-2, with D possibly matching TRBD1 (6 bases). The CDR3 covers 15 residues. The V gene lost 7 bases and the J gene lost 1 base, with 15 bases spanning the gap. Germline CDR1 reads SGHAT; CDR2 reads FQNNGV. CDR3 nucleotide sequence: TGTGCCAGCAAAGATACCCAGGGGCGCACAGATACGCAGTATTTT. Protein product: CASKDTQGRTDTQYF. Drawing the rest from reference TRBV11-2 and TRBJ2-3, the complete variable domain is EAGVAQSPRYKIIEKRQSVAFWCNPISGHATLYWYQQILGQGPKLLIQFQNNGVVDDSQLPKDRFSAERLKGVDSTLKIQPAKLEDSAVYLCASKDTQGRTDTQYFGPGTRLTVL.

This clone was seen only a few times. This chain connects TRBV7-6 to TRBJ2-3; 12 positions match TRBD2. Trimming at V came to 0 bases and at J to 2 bases, leaving 9 bases not matched to a gene. The CDR3 has 19 residues. Per the germline V gene, CDR1 is SGHVS and CDR2 is FNYEAQ. Written as DNA, the CDR3 is TGTGCCAGCAGCTTAGCGCGACGGACTAGCGGGATTTACACAGATACGCAGTATTTT. Amino acids: CASSLARRTSGIYTDTQYF. Full variable domain (outside the CDR3, taken from reference TRBV7-6 and TRBJ2-3): GAGVSQSPRYKVTKRGQDVALRCDPISGHVSLYWYRQALGQGPEFLTYFNYEAQQDKSGLPNDRFSAERPEGSISTLTIQRTEQRDSAMYRCASSLARRTSGIYTDTQYFGPGTRLTVL.

In its sample, this clone was seen once. The genes are TRBV5-6 and TRBJ1-2, with D hard to call. Germline V gives CDR1 SGHDT, CDR2 YYEEEE. The CDR3 runs to 14 residues. V was shortened by 2 bases and J by 4 bases, with 12 bases between the two germline ends. The chain's CDR3 is CASSLPGAAYGYTF. In DNA form, the CDR3 reads TGTGCCAGCAGCTTACCTGGAGCAGCCTATGGCTACACCTTC.

This clone came up once. The V gene is TRBV4-2, the J gene TRBJ1-5; D ambiguous. The CDR3 has 17 amino acids. Germline loops: CDR1 LGHNA, CDR2 YNFKEQ. The V end was cut by 0 bases, the J end by 4 bases, with 16 bases between. As DNA, the CDR3 is TGTGCCAGCAGCCAAGATCGGGCGGAAGGAGGGAATCAGCCCCAGCATTTT. Translated, it gives CASSQDRAEGGNQPQHF.

This clone was recorded a few times. The genes are TRBV6-5 and TRBJ1-5; D gene uncertain. Germline V lookup: CDR1 MNHEY, CDR2 SVGAGI. Between the trimmed V and J ends, which lost 8 bases and 6 bases, there was a span of 14 bases. This CDR3 region has 13 residues. In DNA, the CDR3 is TGTGCCAGCGGGTTACGGGGTCGTCAGCCCCAGCATTTT. It encodes CASGLRGRQPQHF.

The chain employs TRBV5-1 and TRBJ2-3; 8 bases map to TRBD2. V lost 7 bases, J lost 4 bases, and 11 bases stayed unmatched. CDR3 length: 15 residues. In germline, CDR1 is SGHRS, CDR2 YFSETQ. Here the CDR3 DNA reads TGCGCCAGCGGAGTACGAGCGGGAGCCTCAGATACGCAGTATTTT. Its protein product is CASGVRAGASDTQYF.

The chain uses TRBV6-4 and TRBJ2-2, with D maybe TRBD2 (6 bases). Trimming removed 6 bases at V and 4 bases at J, with 9 bases between. The CDR3 runs 13 residues. Germline values: CDR1 MRHNA, CDR2 SNTAGT. The CDR3 nucleotides are TGTGCCAGCAGACCGGGGGTCACCGGGGAGCTGTTTTTT. Protein product: CASRPGVTGELFF.

In its sample, this clone was seen once. The rearrangement joins TRBV28 to TRBJ2-7, with D hard to call. The CDR3 extends over 13 amino acids. Germline CDR1 and CDR2: MDHEN and SYDVKM. Trimming pared 5 bases from V and 2 bases from J, leaving 10 bases between. The CDR3 bases are TGTGCCAGCAGTGTGAGTACTCCCTACGAGCAGTACTTC. It encodes CASSVSTPYEQYF. Full variable domain (missing parts from reference TRBV28 and TRBJ2-7): DVKVTQSSRYLVKRTGEKVFLECVQDMDHENMFWYRQDPGLGLRLIYFSYDVKMKEKGDIPEGYSVSREKKERFSLILESASTNQTSMYLCASSVSTPYEQYFGPGTRLTVT.

This chain connects TRBV30 to TRBJ1-1; 7 bases line up with TRBD1. The germline V gene encodes CDR1 GTSNPN and CDR2 SVGIG (reference sequence). The CDR3 spans 13 residues. Trimming removed 2 bases from V and 4 bases from J; junction bases left unmatched: 4. CDR3 sequence reads: CAWSKGGGTEAFF. CDR3 bases: TGTGCCTGGAGTAAAGGGGGCGGCACTGAAGCTTTCTTT.

The chain couples TRBV10-3 to TRBJ2-1; TRBD2 might be the D (6 bases). Germline CDR1 and CDR2: ENHRY and SYGVKD. Between the trimmed V and J ends, which lost 8 bases and 12 bases, there was a span of 17 bases. This CDR3 has 12 amino acids. CDR3 protein: CAIGDSPARQFF. The CDR3, as DNA: TGTGCCATCGGGGACTCCCCCGCACGGCAGTTCTTC.

The rearrangement uses TRBV16 and TRBJ2-2, with D tentatively TRBD1 (6 bases). Germline CDR1 is KGHSY and CDR2 is FQNENV. The CDR3 sequence is 15 residues long. V was cut by 2 bases and J by 4 bases, with 11 bases left in between. The CDR3 here is CASSQEGVGTGELFF. The CDR3 coding sequence is TGTGCCAGCAGCCAAGAGGGGGTAGGCACCGGGGAGCTGTTTTTT.

This chain links TRBV13 with TRBJ2-7; 7 bases map to TRBD1. The CDR3 loop spans 14 amino acids. The germline CDR1 and CDR2 sequences are PRHDT and FYEKMQ (reference sequence). The trim removed 3 bases at V and 3 bases at J, leaving 5 bases unmatched. CDR3 region: CASSFAQGIYEQYF. CDR3 coding DNA: TGTGCCAGCAGCTTCGCACAGGGGATCTACGAGCAGTACTTC.